This is a list of T cell receptor beta chains from one sample in a study of T cells in Graves' hyperthyroidism and ophthalmopathy. Each CDR3 protein gets one entry after TCRdb re-called the multiplex PCR reads with MiXCR. The sample holds 550,000 to 700,000 distinct CDR3 sequences, 46% seen once. Sequenced input: peripheral blood or thyroid tissue (not recorded which). The receptors were gathered from an adult woman with Graves' disease, either hyperthyroidism or ophthalmopathy (not recorded which). CDR3s include the opening cysteine and the closing phenylalanine or tryptophan. The D gene is left open where the match is weak. Rows may omit the clone size; those that give it use once, few, many or a size class.

cdr3_length: 15
j_call: TRBJ1-5
d_call: NA
clone_size: many
v_call: TRBV19
cdr3_aa: CASSIGLYGNQPQHF
cdr3_nt: TGTGCCAGTAGTATAGGGTTATATGGCAATCAGCCCCAGCATTTT

cdr3_length: 11
j_call: TRBJ1-1
d_call: NA
clone_size: many
v_call: TRBV29-1
cdr3_aa: CSVEGGAEAFF
cdr3_nt: TGCAGCGTTGAAGGGGGGGCTGAAGCTTTCTTT

cdr3_length: 15
j_call: TRBJ1-2
d_call: NA
clone_size: NA
v_call: TRBV5-5
cdr3_aa: CASSQEVRANYGYTF
cdr3_nt: TGCGCCAGCAGCCAAGAGGTCCGAGCTAACTATGGCTACACCTTC

cdr3_length: 14
j_call: TRBJ2-6
d_call: TRBD2
clone_size: NA
v_call: TRBV5-1
cdr3_aa: CASSRGLAGEPLTF
cdr3_nt: TGCGCCAGCAGCCGGGGACTAGCGGGAGAGCCGTTGACTTTC

cdr3_length: 16
j_call: TRBJ1-6
d_call: NA
clone_size: many
v_call: TRBV11-2
cdr3_aa: CASSQKGQLYNSPLHF
cdr3_nt: TGTGCCAGCAGCCAAAAGGGCCAGCTCTATAATTCACCCCTCCACTTT

cdr3_length: 13
j_call: TRBJ2-7
d_call: TRBD1
clone_size: many
v_call: TRBV6-1
cdr3_aa: CASTGQMSYEQYF
cdr3_nt: TGTGCCTCGACGGGACAGATGTCCTACGAGCAGTACTTC

cdr3_length: 14
j_call: TRBJ2-7
d_call: NA
clone_size: NA
v_call: TRBV7-2
cdr3_aa: CASGLPGLSYEQYF
cdr3_nt: TGTGCCAGCGGTCTCCCAGGCCTTTCCTACGAGCAGTACTTC

cdr3_length: 14
j_call: TRBJ1-1
d_call: NA
clone_size: NA
v_call: TRBV20-1
cdr3_aa: CSAAPAPGNTEAFF
cdr3_nt: TGCAGTGCCGCCCCGGCCCCCGGAAACACTGAAGCTTTCTTT

cdr3_length: 14
j_call: TRBJ1-3
d_call: NA
clone_size: few
v_call: TRBV12-3/TRBV12-4
cdr3_aa: CASRLRGPGNTIYF
cdr3_nt: TGTGCCAGCAGACTCAGGGGACCTGGAAACACCATATATTTT

cdr3_length: 13
j_call: TRBJ2-5
d_call: NA
clone_size: NA
v_call: TRBV18
cdr3_aa: CASSPVGQETQYF
cdr3_nt: TGTGCCAGCTCACCGGTGGGCCAAGAGACCCAGTACTTC

cdr3_length: 13
j_call: TRBJ1-2
d_call: NA
clone_size: NA
v_call: TRBV12-3/TRBV12-4
cdr3_aa: CASSEQGQYGYTF
cdr3_nt: TGTGCCAGCAGTGAGCAGGGGCAATATGGCTACACCTTC

cdr3_length: 12
j_call: TRBJ2-7
d_call: TRBD1
clone_size: many
v_call: TRBV11-1
cdr3_aa: CASSSRGQEQYF
cdr3_nt: TGTGCCAGCAGCTCCAGGGGGCAAGAGCAGTACTTC

cdr3_length: 15
j_call: TRBJ1-2
d_call: TRBD1
clone_size: once
v_call: TRBV12-3/TRBV12-4
cdr3_aa: CASSLMTGGGYGYTF
cdr3_nt: TGTGCCAGCAGTTTAATGACAGGGGGCGGCTATGGCTACACCTTC

cdr3_length: 14
j_call: TRBJ1-5
d_call: NA
clone_size: many
v_call: TRBV7-8
cdr3_aa: CASSLAGRDQPQHF
cdr3_nt: TGTGCCAGCAGCTTAGCGGGCAGGGATCAGCCCCAGCATTTT

cdr3_length: 13
j_call: TRBJ1-1
d_call: NA
clone_size: NA
v_call: TRBV24-1
cdr3_aa: CATSETGFTEAFF
cdr3_nt: TGTGCCACCAGTGAGACAGGCTTCACTGAAGCTTTCTTT

cdr3_length: 16
j_call: TRBJ2-5
d_call: NA
clone_size: many
v_call: TRBV2
cdr3_aa: CASSEITGGAGETQYF
cdr3_nt: TGTGCCAGCAGTGAAATAACAGGGGGGGCAGGAGAGACCCAGTACTTC

cdr3_length: 16
j_call: TRBJ2-1
d_call: TRBD2
clone_size: NA
v_call: TRBV15
cdr3_aa: CATSRVASGWDNEQFF
cdr3_nt: TGTGCCACCAGCAGAGTGGCTAGCGGGTGGGACAATGAGCAGTTCTTC

cdr3_length: 16
j_call: TRBJ2-3
d_call: TRBD2
clone_size: NA
v_call: TRBV9
cdr3_aa: CASSLSGRVRTDTQYF
cdr3_nt: TGTGCCAGCAGCCTTAGCGGGAGAGTACGCACAGATACGCAGTATTTT

cdr3_length: 13
j_call: TRBJ1-6
d_call: NA
clone_size: NA
v_call: TRBV10-3
cdr3_aa: CATRGSRHSPLHF
cdr3_nt: TGTGCCACCCGAGGGAGTCGCCACTCACCCCTCCACTTT

cdr3_length: 13
j_call: TRBJ2-7
d_call: TRBD1
clone_size: NA
v_call: TRBV7-1
cdr3_aa: CASSSRQGDEQYF
cdr3_nt: TGTGCCAGCAGCTCTCGACAGGGAGATGAGCAGTACTTC

cdr3_length: 16
j_call: TRBJ2-5
d_call: NA
clone_size: NA
v_call: TRBV10-3
cdr3_aa: CATQGGGVGLQETQYF
cdr3_nt: TGTGCCACCCAAGGGGGGGGCGTCGGACTACAAGAGACCCAGTACTTC

cdr3_length: 14
j_call: TRBJ1-5
d_call: NA
clone_size: many
v_call: TRBV7-2
cdr3_aa: CASSLDLSNQPQHF
cdr3_nt: TGTGCCAGCAGCTTAGATTTAAGCAATCAGCCCCAGCATTTT

cdr3_length: 18
j_call: TRBJ1-6
d_call: NA
clone_size: NA
v_call: TRBV5-1
cdr3_aa: CASSLAGGREETNSPLHF
cdr3_nt: TGCGCCAGCAGCTTAGCGGGAGGGCGTGAGGAGACCAATTCACCCCTCCACTTT

cdr3_length: 13
j_call: TRBJ1-2
d_call: NA
clone_size: few
v_call: TRBV7-9
cdr3_aa: CASSPRGPDGYTF
cdr3_nt: TGTGCCAGCAGCCCCCGAGGGCCGGATGGCTACACCTTC

cdr3_length: 16
j_call: TRBJ2-7
d_call: NA
clone_size: NA
v_call: TRBV3-1
cdr3_aa: CASSQERWDLRYEQYF
cdr3_nt: TGTGCCAGCAGCCAAGAGAGGTGGGACCTCCGCTACGAGCAGTACTTC

cdr3_length: 15
j_call: TRBJ1-5
d_call: NA
clone_size: NA
v_call: TRBV5-6
cdr3_aa: CASSLIIECQETQHF
cdr3_nt: TGTGCCAGCAGTTTGATCATCGAGTGCCAAGAGACCCAGCATTTT

cdr3_length: 19
j_call: TRBJ1-2
d_call: NA
clone_size: NA
v_call: TRBV7-3
cdr3_aa: CASSLVRVAGPNHSYGYTF
cdr3_nt: TGTGCCAGCAGCTTAGTGCGGGTAGCCGGTCCTAACCACTCGTATGGCTACACCTTC

cdr3_length: 14
j_call: TRBJ2-5
d_call: NA
clone_size: NA
v_call: TRBV7-9
cdr3_aa: CASSASQGQETQYF
cdr3_nt: TGTGCCAGCAGCGCATCACAGGGTCAAGAGACCCAGTACTTC

cdr3_length: 16
j_call: TRBJ2-5
d_call: TRBD2
clone_size: NA
v_call: TRBV9
cdr3_aa: CASSADGFGGSETQYF
cdr3_nt: TGTGCCAGCAGCGCTGACGGGTTTGGCGGGAGTGAGACCCAGTACTTC

cdr3_length: 16
j_call: TRBJ2-3
d_call: NA
clone_size: NA
v_call: TRBV9
cdr3_aa: CASSAGHFISTDTQYF
cdr3_nt: TGTGCCAGCAGCGCTGGACACTTCATTAGCACAGATACGCAGTATTTT

cdr3_length: 16
j_call: TRBJ2-5
d_call: TRBD2
clone_size: NA
v_call: TRBV7-2
cdr3_aa: CASSFNPGLAEETQYF
cdr3_nt: TGTGCCAGCAGCTTTAACCCGGGACTAGCGGAAGAGACCCAGTACTTC

cdr3_length: 13
j_call: TRBJ2-7
d_call: TRBD1
clone_size: NA
v_call: TRBV15
cdr3_aa: CATSRDRGYEQYF
cdr3_nt: TGTGCCACCAGCAGAGACAGGGGGTACGAGCAGTACTTC

cdr3_length: 14
j_call: TRBJ1-5
d_call: NA
clone_size: NA
v_call: TRBV25-1
cdr3_aa: CAYSAGVRNQPQHF
cdr3_nt: TGTGCTTACTCGGCCGGGGTTCGCAATCAGCCCCAGCATTTT

cdr3_length: 15
j_call: TRBJ2-7
d_call: NA
clone_size: NA
v_call: TRBV18
cdr3_aa: CASSPGVGVSYEQYF
cdr3_nt: TGTGCCAGCTCACCAGGGGTTGGGGTCTCGTACGAGCAGTACTTC

cdr3_length: 14
j_call: TRBJ2-5
d_call: TRBD2
clone_size: once
v_call: TRBV20-1
cdr3_aa: CSARSGGGRETQYF
cdr3_nt: TGCAGTGCCCGTTCAGGCGGGGGTAGGGAGACCCAGTACTTC

cdr3_length: 15
j_call: TRBJ2-7
d_call: TRBD2
clone_size: many
v_call: TRBV2
cdr3_aa: CASSARGLDTHEQYF
cdr3_nt: TGTGCCAGCAGTGCCAGGGGACTAGACACCCACGAGCAGTACTTC

cdr3_length: 14
j_call: TRBJ2-5
d_call: TRBD2
clone_size: NA
v_call: TRBV20-1
cdr3_aa: CSAGLAGGQETQYF
cdr3_nt: TGCAGTGCCGGACTAGCGGGAGGCCAAGAGACCCAGTACTTC

cdr3_length: 15
j_call: TRBJ2-2
d_call: NA
clone_size: NA
v_call: TRBV7-3
cdr3_aa: CASSEGLANSGELVF
cdr3_nt: TGTGCCAGCTCCGAGGGCCTGGCGAACTCCGGGGAGCTGGTTTTT

cdr3_length: 18
j_call: TRBJ1-2
d_call: NA
clone_size: many
v_call: TRBV12-3/TRBV12-4
cdr3_aa: CASRPSTRVISYNYGYTF
cdr3_nt: TGTGCCAGCAGACCCTCGACTAGGGTGATCTCCTACAACTATGGCTACACCTTC

cdr3_length: 16
j_call: TRBJ2-7
d_call: TRBD2
clone_size: many
v_call: TRBV20-1
cdr3_aa: CSARENNGLAGSQQYF
cdr3_nt: TGCAGTGCTAGAGAAAATAACGGACTAGCGGGAAGCCAGCAGTACTTC

cdr3_length: 16
j_call: TRBJ2-6
d_call: NA
clone_size: few
v_call: TRBV29-1
cdr3_aa: CSVEGVQGSGANVLTF
cdr3_nt: TGCAGCGTTGAAGGGGTACAGGGCTCTGGGGCCAACGTCCTGACTTTC